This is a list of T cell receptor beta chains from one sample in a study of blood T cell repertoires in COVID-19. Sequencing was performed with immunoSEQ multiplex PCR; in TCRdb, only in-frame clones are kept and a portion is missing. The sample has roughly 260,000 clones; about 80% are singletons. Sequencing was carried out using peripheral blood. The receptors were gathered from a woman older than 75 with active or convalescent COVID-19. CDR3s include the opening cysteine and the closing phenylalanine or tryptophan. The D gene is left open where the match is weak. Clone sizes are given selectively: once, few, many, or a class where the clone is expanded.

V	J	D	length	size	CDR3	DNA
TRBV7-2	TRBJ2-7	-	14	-	CASSLQGSSYEQYF	TGTGCCAGCAGCCTACAGGGATCCTCCTACGAGCAGTACTTC
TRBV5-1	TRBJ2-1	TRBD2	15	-	CASSSTSGIDNEQFF	TGCGCCAGCAGCTCGACTAGCGGGATAGACAATGAGCAGTTCTTC
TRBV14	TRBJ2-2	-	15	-	CASSRTGTLPGELFF	TGTGCCAGCAGCCGTACCGGGACTCTACCCGGGGAGCTGTTTTTT
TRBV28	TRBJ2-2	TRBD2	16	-	CASSFGSGSYTGELFF	TGTGCCAGCAGTTTTGGTAGCGGGAGTTACACCGGGGAGCTGTTTTTT
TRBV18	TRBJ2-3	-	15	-	CASSPLVVLTDTQYF	TGTGCCAGCTCACCGCTAGTTGTCCTAACAGATACGCAGTATTTT
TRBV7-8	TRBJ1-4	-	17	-	CASSTAWVGATNEKLFF	TGTGCCAGCAGCACTGCCTGGGTGGGCGCAACTAATGAAAAACTGTTTTTT
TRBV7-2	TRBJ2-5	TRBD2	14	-	CASSLDSGSETQYF	TGTGCCAGCAGCTTAGATAGCGGGAGCGAGACCCAGTACTTC
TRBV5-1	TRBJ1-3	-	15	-	CASSLDSISGNTIYF	TGCGCCAGCAGCTTGGACAGCATCTCTGGAAACACCATATATTTT
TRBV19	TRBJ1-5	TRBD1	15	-	CASSAPQGAGQPQHF	TGTGCCAGTAGTGCTCCTCAGGGGGCAGGGCAGCCCCAGCATTTT
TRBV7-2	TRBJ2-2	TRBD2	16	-	CASSLTSGGNTGELFF	TGTGCCAGCAGCTTGACTAGCGGGGGAAACACCGGGGAGCTGTTTTTT
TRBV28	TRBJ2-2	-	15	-	CASSWTGPSTGELFF	TGTGCCAGCAGTTGGACTGGGCCCAGCACCGGGGAGCTGTTTTTT
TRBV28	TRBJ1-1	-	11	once	CASSSQAGAFF	TGTGCCAGCAGTTCTCAAGCGGGAGCTTTCTTT
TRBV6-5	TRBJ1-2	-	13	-	CASILGQHYGYTF	TGTGCCAGCATCCTCGGACAGCACTATGGCTACACCTTC
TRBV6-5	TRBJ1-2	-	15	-	CASNTLGGSNYGYTF	TGTGCCAGCAACACCCTGGGGGGATCTAACTATGGCTACACCTTC
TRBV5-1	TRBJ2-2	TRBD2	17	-	CASSLGGTSGNTGELFF	TGCGCCAGCAGCTTGGGAGGGACTAGCGGTAACACCGGGGAGCTGTTTTTT
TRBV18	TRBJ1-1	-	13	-	CASSGQRNTEAFF	TGTGCCAGCTCAGGACAGAGGAACACTGAAGCTTTCTTT
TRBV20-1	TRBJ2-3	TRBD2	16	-	CSASPPTAGTTDTQYF	TGCAGTGCTAGTCCCCCCACAGCGGGGACTACAGATACGCAGTATTTT
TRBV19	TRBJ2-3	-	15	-	CASSMVFAPSDTQYF	TGTGCCAGTAGTATGGTTTTCGCGCCCTCGGATACGCAGTATTTT
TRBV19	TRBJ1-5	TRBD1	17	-	CASSTRDRGLGNQPQHF	TGTGCCAGTAGTACCCGGGACAGGGGGCTCGGCAATCAGCCCCAGCATTTT
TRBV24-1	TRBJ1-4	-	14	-	CATSAGGTNEKLFF	TGTGCCACCAGTGCGGGGGGAACTAATGAAAAACTGTTTTTT
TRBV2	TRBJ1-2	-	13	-	CASRWSGNYGYTF	TGTGCCAGCAGATGGTCAGGGAACTATGGCTACACCTTC
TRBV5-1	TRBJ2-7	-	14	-	CASSLDNYSYEQYF	TGCGCCAGCAGCTTGGATAACTACTCCTACGAGCAGTACTTC
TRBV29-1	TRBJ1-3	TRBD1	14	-	CSVRQGFSGNTIYF	TGCAGCGTTAGACAGGGGTTCTCTGGAAACACCATATATTTT
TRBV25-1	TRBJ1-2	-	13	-	CASSESGGRGYTF	TGTGCCAGCAGTGAATCGGGGGGCCGGGGCTACACCTTC
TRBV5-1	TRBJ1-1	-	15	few	CASSYGGGSNTEAFF	TGCGCCAGCAGCTACGGTGGGGGGTCGAACACTGAAGCTTTCTTT
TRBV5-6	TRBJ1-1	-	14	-	CASTHRGWNTEAFF	TGTGCCAGCACCCATAGGGGCTGGAACACTGAAGCTTTCTTT
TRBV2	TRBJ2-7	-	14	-	CATDAGVLTYEQYF	TGTGCCACCGATGCAGGGGTCCTGACCTACGAGCAGTACTTC
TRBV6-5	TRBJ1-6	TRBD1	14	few	CASSSTGNNSPLHF	TGTGCCAGCAGTTCGACAGGGAACAATTCACCCCTCCACTTT
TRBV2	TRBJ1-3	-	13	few	CASSAGSGNTIYF	TGTGCCAGCAGTGCAGGGTCTGGAAACACCATATATTTT
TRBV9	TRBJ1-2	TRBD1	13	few	CASSVQGEDGYTF	TGTGCCAGCAGCGTACAGGGGGAGGACGGCTACACCTTC
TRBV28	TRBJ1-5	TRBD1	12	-	CASTTSPGQQHF	TGTGCCAGCACAACTTCTCCGGGACAGCAGCATTTT
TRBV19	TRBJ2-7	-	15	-	CASSRQILGSYEQYF	TGTGCCAGTAGTAGACAGATTTTAGGCTCCTACGAGCAGTACTTC
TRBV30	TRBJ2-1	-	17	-	CAWSVLGTSISYNEQFF	TGTGCCTGGAGTGTACTAGGTACTAGCATTTCCTACAATGAGCAGTTCTTC
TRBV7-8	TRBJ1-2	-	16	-	CASSLLVGDKVHGYTF	TGTGCCAGCAGCTTATTGGTAGGGGACAAGGTTCATGGCTACACCTTC
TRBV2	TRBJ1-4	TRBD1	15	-	CASSSNRGSGEKLFF	TGTGCCAGCAGTTCAAACAGGGGATCCGGGGAAAAACTGTTTTTT
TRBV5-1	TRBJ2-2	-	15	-	CASRPRGRDTGELFF	TGCGCCAGCAGGCCGCGGGGGCGTGACACCGGGGAGCTGTTTTTT
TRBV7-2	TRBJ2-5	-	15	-	CASSLLGGRWETQYF	TGTGCCAGCAGCTTATTAGGCGGCAGATGGGAGACCCAGTACTTC
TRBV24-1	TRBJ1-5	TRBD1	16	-	CATSDPGQGESQPQHF	TGTGCCACCAGTGACCCCGGACAGGGGGAGAGTCAGCCCCAGCATTTT
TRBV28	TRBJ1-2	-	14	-	CASSLTRSSYGYTF	TGTGCCAGCAGCCTAACTCGATCGAGCTATGGCTACACCTTC
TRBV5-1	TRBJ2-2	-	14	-	CASSLVLNTGELFF	TGCGCCAGCAGCTTGGTACTGAACACCGGGGAGCTGTTTTTT
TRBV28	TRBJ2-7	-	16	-	CASSYAGASPSYEQYF	TGTGCCAGCAGTTACGCAGGGGCTAGCCCCTCCTATGAGCAGTACTTC
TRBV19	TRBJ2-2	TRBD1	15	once	CASTLRTGDTGELFF	TGTGCCAGTACCCTCCGGACAGGGGACACCGGGGAGCTGTTTTTT
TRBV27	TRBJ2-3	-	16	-	CASSLYTQTLTDTQYF	TGTGCCAGCAGTCTTTATACCCAGACACTCACAGATACGCAGTATTTT
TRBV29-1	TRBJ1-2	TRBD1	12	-	CSGQGQTYGYTF	TGCAGCGGGCAGGGACAGACCTATGGCTACACCTTC
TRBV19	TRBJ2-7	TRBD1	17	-	CASSTTLGQFDSYEQYF	TGTGCCAGTAGTACCACCCTGGGACAGTTCGACTCCTACGAGCAGTACTTC
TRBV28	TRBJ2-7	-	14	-	CASSLGTVPYEQYF	TGTGCCAGCAGTTTGGGGACTGTACCCTACGAGCAGTACTTC
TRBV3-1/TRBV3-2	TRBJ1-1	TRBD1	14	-	CASSLGGKNTEAFF	TGTGCCAGCAGTCTAGGGGGCAAGAACACTGAAGCTTTCTTT
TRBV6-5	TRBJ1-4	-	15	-	CASSFSRRSNEKLFF	TGTGCCAGCAGTTTCTCCAGGAGGTCTAATGAAAAACTGTTTTTT
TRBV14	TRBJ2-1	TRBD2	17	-	CASSQDPAGAWVNEQFF	TGTGCCAGCAGCCAAGACCCGGCGGGAGCATGGGTTAATGAGCAGTTCTTC
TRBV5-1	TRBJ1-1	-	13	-	CASSLDGSTEAFF	TGCGCCAGCAGCTTGGATGGGAGCACTGAAGCTTTCTTT
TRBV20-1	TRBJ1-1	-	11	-	CSGWSFAEAFF	TGCAGCGGATGGAGTTTCGCTGAAGCTTTCTTT
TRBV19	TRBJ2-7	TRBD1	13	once	CASSPQGTYEQYF	TGTGCCAGTAGTCCACAGGGGACCTACGAGCAGTACTTC
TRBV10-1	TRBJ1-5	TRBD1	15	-	CASSGDRGGNQPQHF	TGCGCCAGCAGTGGGGACAGGGGGGGCAATCAGCCCCAGCATTTT
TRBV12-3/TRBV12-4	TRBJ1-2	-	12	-	CASAQVNYGYTF	TGTGCCAGCGCACAGGTTAACTATGGCTACACCTTC
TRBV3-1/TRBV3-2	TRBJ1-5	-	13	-	CASSADSNQPQHF	TGTGCCAGCAGTGCGGATAGCAATCAGCCCCAGCATTTT